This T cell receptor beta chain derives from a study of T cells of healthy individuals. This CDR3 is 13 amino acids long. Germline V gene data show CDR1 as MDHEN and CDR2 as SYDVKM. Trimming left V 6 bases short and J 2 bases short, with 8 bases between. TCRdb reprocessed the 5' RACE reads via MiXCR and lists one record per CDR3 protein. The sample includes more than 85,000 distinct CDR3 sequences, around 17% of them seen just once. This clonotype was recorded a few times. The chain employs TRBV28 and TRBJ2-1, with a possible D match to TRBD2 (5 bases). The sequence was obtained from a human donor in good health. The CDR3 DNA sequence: TGTGCCAGCAGGCCCGGGACCTACAATGAGCAGTTCTTC. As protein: CASRPGTYNEQFF. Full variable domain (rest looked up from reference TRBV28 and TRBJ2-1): DVKVTQSSRYLVKRTGEKVFLECVQDMDHENMFWYRQDPGLGLRLIYFSYDVKMKEKGDIPEGYSVSREKKERFSLILESASTNQTSMYLCASRPGTYNEQFFGPGTRLTVL.